This T cell receptor (beta chain) was recovered during a study of graft-versus-host responses after intestinal transplantation. Study results and limitations: Recipient marrow harbored GvH clones, some of which surfaced first in ileum or blood. Individuals carrying graft-donor T cell macrochimerism showed high graft-versus-host to host-versus-graft clonal ratios in allografts.

Sequencing used immunoSEQ multiplex PCR; TCRdb keeps in-frame clones, though not all of them. The sample includes 9,500 to 14,000 clones, roughly 92% of them seen just once. As regards this clone: Its specificity is unknown.

Time point described: postoperative day 105 after intestinal transplantation (dayNNNN = postoperative day). The TCR sequence derives from a human patient who received an intestinal transplant, so some T cells may come from the graft donor. This material consisted of PBMCs, taken 105 days after intestinal transplantation.

CDR3 in amino acids: CAISESASSYNEQFF. In DNA form, the CDR3 reads TGTGCCATCAGTGAGTCGGCGAGCTCCTACAATGAGCAGTTCTTC. This sequence joins TRBV10-3 and TRBJ2-1; no definite D call. The V gene's germline CDR1 is ENHRY and CDR2 SYGVKD. The length of the CDR3 is 15 residues. The V end was cut by 0 bases, the J end by 0 bases, with 6 bases between.